The 20 T cell receptor beta chains given below trace back to one sample, sequenced in a study of blood T cell repertoires in COVID-19. Measured with immunoSEQ multiplex PCR; TCRdb has only the in-frame clones, and not every one. The table includes about 140,000 clones, roughly 84% detected once. Sequencing input: PBMCs or T cells enriched from blood (not recorded which). These receptors all stem from a man between 35 and 55 years old with acute COVID-19.

The chain combines TRBV5-8 with TRBJ1-4; 8 nucleotides line up with TRBD1. The J segment lost 0 bases and the V segment lost 4 bases, leaving 5 bases of the junction unmatched. The CDR3 runs to 16 residues. Germline CDR1 and CDR2: SGHTS and YDEGEE. The DNA of the CDR3 is TGTGCCAGCAGCAAGGGACAGGCAGCAACTAATGAAAAACTGTTTTTT. It encodes CASSKGQAATNEKLFF. Together with reference TRBV5-8 and TRBJ1-4, the CDR3 gives the full variable domain: EAGVTQSPTHLIKTRGQQATLRCSPISGHTSVYWYQQALGLGLQFLLWYDEGEERNRGNFPPRFSGRQFPNYSSELNVNALELEDSALYLCASSKGQAATNEKLFFGSGTQLSVL.

The chain joins TRBV6-5 to TRBJ1-1, with a tentative D call TRBD1 (6 bases). The CDR3 runs 14 residues. Germline V gives CDR1 MNHEY, CDR2 SVGAGI. With 6 bases removed from V and 7 bases from J, the gap between germline ends came to 18 bases. The DNA of the CDR3 is TGTGCCAGCAGCAGAATGGACAGACGAAGTGAAGCTTTCTTT. This gives the protein CASSRMDRRSEAFF.

The chain has TRBV2 and TRBJ2-7; D ambiguous. Per the germline V gene, CDR1 is SNHLY and CDR2 is FYNNEI. This CDR3 is built from 12 residues. Trimming removed 4 bases at V and 5 bases at J, with 9 bases between. As DNA, the CDR3 is TGTGCCAGCAGTGTCCGTTCGGACGAGCAGTACTTC. Translation gives CASSVRSDEQYF.

V gene TRBV5-4 combines with J gene TRBJ2-6; the match to TRBD2 covers 11 bases. The length of the CDR3 is 18 residues. V lost 4 bases, J lost 0 bases, and 6 bases stayed unmatched. The germline V gene encodes CDR1 SGHNT and CDR2 YYREEE (reference sequence). CDR3 region: CASSPGLAGRSGANVLTF. CDR3 bases: TGTGCCAGCAGCCCCGGACTAGCGGGTCGCTCTGGGGCCAACGTCCTGACTTTC.

The rearrangement joins TRBV5-4 to TRBJ1-2; unclear D gene. The CDR3 has 15 amino acids. Trimming cost V 0 bases and J 1 base, with 10 bases left between them. CDR1 SGHNT and CDR2 YYREEE come from the germline V gene (reference sequence). The CDR3 DNA reads TGTGCCAGCAGCTTGGATATGGAGAATAACTATGGCTACACCTTC. It is translated as CASSLDMENNYGYTF.

V usage is TRBV5-4 and J usage is TRBJ1-6; 8 bases fit TRBD1. This CDR3 contains 14 residues. Germline-derived CDR1 and CDR2 are SGHNT and YYREEE (reference sequence). Unmatched junction bases numbered 4, after V lost 4 bases and J lost 7 bases. The CDR3 sequence: CASSDDRGNSPLHF. Here the CDR3 DNA reads TGTGCCAGCAGCGACGACAGGGGAAATTCACCCCTCCACTTT.

The rearrangement uses TRBV20-1 and TRBJ2-2; a possible D gene is TRBD1 (5 bases). V was clipped by 3 bases and J by 3 bases, with 14 bases between them. Germline V gives CDR1 DFQATT, CDR2 SNEGSKA (reference sequence). The CDR3 runs 15 residues. For the CDR3, the DNA is TGCAGTGCTAGTTGGGGCCTAGGGTACACCGGGGAGCTGTTTTTT. Translating gives CSASWGLGYTGELFF.

A remark on this clone: This CDR3 is also generated by other DNA sequences in the sample. This chain joins TRBV12-3 or TRBV12-4 and TRBJ1-2; maybe TRBD1 (5 bases). Trimming pared 8 bases from V and 5 bases from J, leaving 12 bases between. The CDR3 extends over 12 amino acids. CDR3 DNA: TGTGCCAGCGGGGCGCATGTGTATGGCTACACCTTC. Encoded protein: CASGAHVYGYTF.

The chain recombines TRBV4-1 with TRBJ1-5; 7 bases fit TRBD1. The CDR3 consists of 15 residues. Germline trimming cut 0 bases from V and 5 bases from J; bases unmatched to any gene: 4. Germline-derived CDR1 and CDR2 are MGHRA and YSYEKL. The CDR3: CASSQEGGGDQPQHF. The CDR3 DNA follows: TGCGCCAGCAGCCAAGAAGGGGGCGGAGATCAGCCCCAGCATTTT.

The chain uses TRBV7-2 and TRBJ2-7; possible D gene TRBD2, 6 bases. Germline CDR1 is SGHTA and CDR2 is FQGNSA. The V end was cut by 1 base, the J end by 0 bases, with 13 bases between. The CDR3 is 16 amino acids. The CDR3 coding sequence is TGTGCCAGCAGCTTAGAAGAGGACTATAGCTCCTACGAGCAGTACTTC. This translates into CASSLEEDYSSYEQYF.

This CDR3 reads CASSPRLARHTDTQYF. CDR3 DNA sequence: TGTGCCAGCTCACCGCGACTAGCGAGACACACAGATACGCAGTATTTT. This chain joins TRBV18 and TRBJ2-3, with 8 positions matching TRBD2. V lost 3 bases and J lost 2; bases outside the gene matches: 7. CDR3 size: 16 residues. Germline CDR1 KGHSH, CDR2 LQKENI. Using reference TRBV18 and TRBJ2-3 for the parts outside the CDR3, the full variable domain is NAGVMQNPRHLVRRRGQEARLRCSPMKGHSHVYWYRQLPEEGLKFMVYLQKENIIDESGMPKERFSAEFPKEGPSILRIQQVVRGDSAAYFCASSPRLARHTDTQYFGPGTRLTVL.

The genes are TRBV28 and TRBJ2-1; 8 positions agree with TRBD2. V gave up 6 bases and J gave up 4 bases; unmatched junction bases: 11. Germline V gene data show CDR1 as MDHEN and CDR2 as SYDVKM. This CDR3 region has 16 residues. The CDR3 region has the DNA TGTGCCAGCAGCATACACAGCGGGGGAGATTACAATGAGCAGTTCTTC. Its protein product is CASSIHSGGDYNEQFF.

This clone was detected once. V gene TRBV27 combines with J gene TRBJ2-1; D might be TRBD1 (8 bases). CDR3 length: 17 residues. V lost 5 bases, J lost 3 bases, and 20 bases lay in between. Germline V lookup: CDR1 MNHEY, CDR2 SMNVEV (reference sequence). This CDR3 reads CASSPLMGGTGYNEQFF. CDR3 coding DNA: TGTGCCAGCAGTCCCCTCATGGGGGGGACAGGCTACAATGAGCAGTTCTTC.

The CDR3 reads CASSFPSTEAFF. CDR3 sequence (DNA): TGTGCCAGCAGTTTTCCCAGCACTGAAGCTTTCTTT. V usage is TRBV12-3 or TRBV12-4 and J usage is TRBJ1-1; no firm D call. V lost 3 bases to trimming and J lost 4 bases, with 6 bases between them. The CDR3 is 12 amino acids.

The rearrangement links TRBV6-4 to TRBJ2-1; 16 positions agree with TRBD2. V gave up 6 bases and J gave up 4 bases; unmatched junction bases: 15. Germline lookup yields CDR1 MRHNA and CDR2 SNTAGT. The CDR3 totals 20 residues. CDR3 DNA sequence: TGTGCCAGCAGAGAAACCGGGACTAGCGGGGGGGCGGTTGTATACAATGAGCAGTTCTTC. This encodes CASRETGTSGGAVVYNEQFF.

This CDR3 reads CASSQVSGTSNYGYTF. The CDR3 DNA reads TGCGCCAGCAGCCAAGTGTCCGGGACAAGTAACTATGGCTACACCTTC. V gene TRBV4-1 combines with J gene TRBJ1-2; maybe TRBD1 (6 bases). From germline, CDR1 is MGHRA and CDR2 YSYEKL. CDR3 length: 16 amino acids. V was pared by 1 base and J by 1 base, with 13 bases between.

The sample holds many counts of this clone. This rearrangement joins TRBV7-8 to TRBJ1-6; D is undetermined. Germline CDR1 is SGHVS and CDR2 is FQNEAQ. V was clipped by 1 base and J by 2 bases, with 9 bases between them. The CDR3 consists of 16 residues. In DNA form, the CDR3 reads TGTGCCAGCAGCTTAGGAGGGCCGCCCTATAATTCACCCCTCCACTTT. Translating it yields CASSLGGPPYNSPLHF.

The J gene is TRBJ2-7, the V gene TRBV5-6; tentatively, D is TRBD2 (5 bases). The CDR3 length is 14 residues. Looked up from germline, CDR1 is SGHDT and CDR2 is YYEEEE. Trimming left V 3 bases short and J 2 bases short, with 12 bases between. The CDR3 here is CASSSTGTTYEQYF. The CDR3 coding sequence is TGTGCCAGCAGCTCGACGGGAACCACCTACGAGCAGTACTTC.

The chain joins TRBV6-5 to TRBJ1-2; D might be TRBD1 (6 bases). Germline CDR1 is MNHEY and CDR2 is SVGAGI. This CDR3 comprises 13 residues. V lost 6 bases to trimming and J lost 3 bases, with 11 bases between them. This CDR3 is CASRGGVDYGYTF. The CDR3 DNA is TGTGCCAGCAGAGGGGGGGTTGACTATGGCTACACCTTC.

The V and J genes are TRBV5-1 and TRBJ2-3, with 11 bases fitting TRBD2. V trimming: 4 bases; J trimming: 4 bases; junction bases outside the gene matches: 5. The CDR3 has 15 amino acids. In germline, CDR1 is SGHRS, CDR2 YFSETQ. The chain's CDR3 is CASSPGSGRADTQYF. In DNA form, the CDR3 reads TGCGCCAGCAGCCCCGGTAGCGGGAGGGCAGATACGCAGTATTTT.